The 27 T cell receptor beta chains listed next were all sequenced from one sample in a study of human T cells and chemical hapten exposure. TCRdb reprocessed the RACE reads via MiXCR and lists one record per CDR3 protein. The repertoire consists of under 200,000 distinct CDR3 sequences, with 30% occurring once and the leading ten covering just under 3%. Time point given: pre-sensitization, week 0. The sample's treatment: therapeutic diphenylcyclopropenone sensitization with weekly scalp DPC. Sequencing used whole blood, obtained in connection with sensitization to the hapten diphenylcyclopropenone (DPC). The receptors were sampled from a woman aged 25 to 45 with alopecia areata. Some clones in this sample may be carry-over from other donors' samples.

V is TRBV28 and J is TRBJ1-2, with D perhaps matching TRBD1 (6 bases). Trimming stripped 5 bases from V and 2 bases from J, with 9 bases between. The CDR3 extends over 13 amino acids. CDR1 is MDHEN and CDR2 is SYDVKM in the germline V gene. The CDR3 DNA reads TGTGCCAGCAGTCCGGGACAAAACTATGGCTACACCTTC. Residues: CASSPGQNYGYTF.

This rearrangement joins TRBV7-2 to TRBJ1-4; TRBD1 aligns across 11 bases. CDR1 and CDR2 (germline): SGHTA, FQGNSA. The CDR3 loop spans 16 amino acids. Unmatched junction bases numbered 5, after V lost 1 base and J lost 7 bases. DNA for the CDR3: TGTGCCAGCAGCTTAGTGGGACAGGGGGGTGGTGAAAAACTGTTTTTT. Protein product: CASSLVGQGGGEKLFF. The full variable domain, with the rest looked up from reference TRBV7-2 and TRBJ1-4, is GAGVSQSPSNKVTEKGKDVELRCDPISGHTALYWYRQSLGQGLEFLIYFQGNSAPDKSGLPSDRFSAERTGGSVSTLTIQRTQQEDSAVYLCASSLVGQGGGEKLFFGSGTQLSVL.

This clonotype was found many times. The chain recombines TRBV7-2 with TRBJ2-1; TRBD2 agrees at 9 bases. The CDR3 is 12 amino acids. CDR1 and CDR2 from the germline V gene are SGHTA and FQGNSA. The trim removed 5 bases at V and 9 bases at J, leaving 2 bases unmatched. The DNA of the CDR3 is TGTGCCAGCAGCCCGACTAGCGGTGAGCAGTTCTTC. Translating gives CASSPTSGEQFF.

There are a few counts of this clonotype. The chain employs TRBV5-1 and TRBJ2-5; D uncertain. The CDR3 runs 13 residues. V shed 2 bases and J shed 1 base, with 6 bases lying between them. Germline CDR1 reads SGHRS; CDR2 reads YFSETQ. Here the CDR3 reads CASSLGFQETQYF. CDR3 DNA sequence: TGCGCCAGCAGCTTAGGGTTCCAAGAGACCCAGTACTTC.

CDR3 sequence reads: CASTLRRQGGSYRETQYF. The DNA of the CDR3 is TGTGCCAGCACCCTTCGGCGGCAGGGAGGGTCCTACAGAGAGACCCAGTACTTC. V and J are TRBV6-2 or TRBV6-3 and TRBJ2-5, with 7 positions matching TRBD2. Germline V CDR1 and CDR2: MNHEY, SVGEGT. The CDR3 is 18 amino acids. J was trimmed by 4 bases and V by 7 bases; bases with no gene match: 21.

V gene TRBV29-1 combines with J gene TRBJ1-5; D is undetermined. Trimming shortened V by 5 bases and J by 6 bases, and 14 bases separated the two germline ends. The CDR3 consists of 13 residues. In germline, CDR1 is SQVTM, CDR2 ANQGSEA. This CDR3 is CSVWSGVGQPQHF. The CDR3 DNA sequence: TGCAGCGTTTGGTCGGGCGTGGGTCAGCCCCAGCATTTT.

In this sample, this clonotype turned up a few times. The V and J genes are TRBV6-2 or TRBV6-3 and TRBJ2-3, with no clear D. V was clipped by 5 bases and J by 2 bases, with 8 bases between them. Germline CDR1 MNHEY, CDR2 SVGEGT. The CDR3 spans 13 residues. CDR3 in DNA: TGTGCCAGCAGTGCGGACGTCACAGATACGCAGTATTTT. It is translated as CASSADVTDTQYF.

The chain joins TRBV5-1 to TRBJ2-5, with a weak D call TRBD2 (6 bases). Germline V CDR1 and CDR2: SGHRS, YFSETQ. The CDR3 has 14 residues. The ends were cut back, 4 bases at V and 3 bases at J, with 13 bases in the middle. The CDR3 coding sequence is TGCGCCAGCAGCCTCGGACTACCAAAAGAGACCCAGTACTTC. Translation gives CASSLGLPKETQYF.

The rearrangement uses TRBV5-1 and TRBJ1-1; D possibly corresponds to TRBD1 (6 bases). Germline V gene lookup returns CDR1 SGHRS and CDR2 YFSETQ. V lost 0 bases and J 8 bases, leaving 8 bases between the germline ends. The length of the CDR3 is 12 residues. The CDR3 region is CASSLGTGEAFF. The CDR3 DNA reads as TGCGCCAGCAGCTTGGGAACAGGGGAAGCTTTCTTT.

The chain has TRBV7-2 and TRBJ2-2, with 8 bases that match TRBD1. V lost 7 bases, J lost 6 bases, and 16 bases stayed unmatched. The CDR3 contains 17 residues. CDR1 is SGHTA, CDR2 FQGNSA, per germline. The CDR3 coding sequence is TGTGCCAGCACCGTTTACAGGACAGGGACCCTCGCCGGGGAGCTGTTTTTT. Its translation: CASTVYRTGTLAGELFF. Complete variable domain (other parts from reference TRBV7-2 and TRBJ2-2): GAGVSQSPSNKVTEKGKDVELRCDPISGHTALYWYRQSLGQGLEFLIYFQGNSAPDKSGLPSDRFSAERTGGSVSTLTIQRTQQEDSAVYLCASTVYRTGTLAGELFFGEGSRLTVL.

This sequence joins TRBV7-2 and TRBJ1-2; D uncertain. The CDR3 is 16 residues long. Trimming removed 5 bases at V and 3 bases at J, with 19 bases between. Germline V gene data show CDR1 as SGHTA and CDR2 as FQGNSA. CDR3 region: CASSPRLTDGYYGYTF. As DNA, the CDR3 is TGTGCCAGCAGCCCAAGATTAACGGACGGCTACTATGGCTACACCTTC.

The genes are TRBV30 and TRBJ1-1; D remains unclear. The germline V gene has CDR1 GTSNPN and CDR2 SVGIG (reference sequence). V lost 5 bases and J lost 0, with 10 bases in between. The CDR3 covers 13 residues. In DNA, the CDR3 is TGTGCCTGGGGCCTTGGAATGAACACTGAAGCTTTCTTT. Its translation is CAWGLGMNTEAFF.

The CDR3 sequence: CSVAPRLGPGETQYF. CDR3 nucleotide sequence: TGCAGCGTTGCCCCCCGTCTAGGGCCGGGGGAGACCCAGTACTTC. V and J are TRBV29-1 and TRBJ2-5; tentatively, D is TRBD2 (5 bases). CDR1 and CDR2 from the germline V gene are SQVTM and ANQGSEA. Trimming cost V 4 bases and J 5 bases, with 20 bases left between them. CDR3 size: 15 residues.

This clonotype showed up just once. This chain links TRBV7-2 with TRBJ1-2; TRBD1 matches 7 bases. V was clipped by 7 bases and J by 5 bases; unmatched bases: 10. The CDR3 consists of 14 residues. The germline gives CDR1 SGHTA, CDR2 FQGNSA. This CDR3 is CASTLAQGIYGYTF. As DNA, the CDR3 is TGTGCCAGCACCCTCGCACAGGGGATTTATGGCTACACCTTC.

This sequence joins TRBV15 and TRBJ1-2, with 10 bases that match TRBD1. Trimming cost V 3 bases and J 0 bases; bases outside gene matches: 7. The CDR3 runs 17 residues. Germline CDR1 is LNHNV and CDR2 is YYDKDF (reference sequence). This CDR3 is CATSSRDRGRPNYGYTF. The CDR3 nucleotides are TGTGCCACCAGCAGCCGGGACAGGGGACGCCCTAACTATGGCTACACCTTC.

In its sample, this clonotype was seen many times. A junction boundary mismatches the germline segment, possibly from a read error. The chain joins TRBV10-2 to TRBJ1-1; D perhaps matches TRBD1 (5 bases). CDR3 length equals 13 residues. Germline values: CDR1 WSHSY, CDR2 SAAADI. CDR3 sequence reads: CASSRTGGTEAFF. The DNA of the CDR3 is TGTGCCAGCAGCCGAACGGGGGGCACTGAAGCTTTCTTT.

The J gene is TRBJ2-1, the V gene TRBV7-2; maybe TRBD2 (6 bases). The CDR3 is 14 residues long. Per germline, CDR1 SGHTA and CDR2 FQGNSA. Trimming removed 1 base from V and 7 bases from J, with 11 bases in between. CDR3 residues: CASSLVRGGNEQFF. CDR3 sequence (DNA): TGTGCCAGCAGCTTAGTTCGTGGGGGGAATGAGCAGTTCTTC. The complete variable domain, with remaining parts taken from reference TRBV7-2 and TRBJ2-1, reads GAGVSQSPSNKVTEKGKDVELRCDPISGHTALYWYRQSLGQGLEFLIYFQGNSAPDKSGLPSDRFSAERTGGSVSTLTIQRTQQEDSAVYLCASSLVRGGNEQFFGPGTRLTVL.

This chain links TRBV11-3 with TRBJ2-1, with TRBD2 matching over 13 bases. Germline CDR1 and CDR2: SGHNT and YENEEA. This CDR3 contains 17 residues. J was trimmed by 9 bases and V by 5 bases; bases with no gene match: 13. The CDR3 DNA sequence: TGTGCCAGCAGCACTCTCCTACTAGCGGGGGGGCCCATTGAGCAGTTCTTC. Protein: CASSTLLLAGGPIEQFF.

Here the CDR3 reads CASSLFPDREENTIYF. CDR3 coding DNA: TGTGCCAGCAGTCTCTTTCCCGACAGGGAGGAAAACACCATATATTTT. The chain uses TRBV28 and TRBJ1-3; 7 nucleotides line up with TRBD1. V was clipped by 5 bases and J by 6 bases; unmatched bases: 13. Per the germline V gene, CDR1 is MDHEN and CDR2 is SYDVKM. The CDR3 covers 16 residues.

This chain connects TRBV6-2 or TRBV6-3 to TRBJ2-5, with 7 bases matching TRBD2. This CDR3 is built from 16 residues. Germline CDR1 and CDR2: MNHEY and SVGEGT. After removal of 4 bases from V and 4 bases from J, the junction contained 12 bases not matched to a gene. The CDR3 coding sequence is TGTGCCAGCAGTTCCCGACGGACTAGTTCAGGAGAGACCCAGTACTTC. Translated: CASSSRRTSSGETQYF.

This clonotype was recorded once. The V and J genes are TRBV28 and TRBJ2-3, with D hard to call. Looked up from germline, CDR1 is MDHEN and CDR2 is SYDVKM. Trimming pared 1 base from V and 11 bases from J, leaving 13 bases between. The CDR3 runs to 13 residues. DNA of the CDR3: TGTGCCAGCAGTTTATCCCTCTCATACAGGCAGTATTTT. This translates into CASSLSLSYRQYF.

This clonotype has only a few counts. This chain links TRBV7-2 with TRBJ2-1; D unclear. V gave up 5 bases and J gave up 4 bases, with 9 bases separating them. The CDR3 runs to 13 residues. Germline loops: CDR1 SGHTA, CDR2 FQGNSA. CDR3 residues: CASSEGPYNEQFF. The DNA for the CDR3 is TGTGCCAGCAGCGAAGGACCATACAATGAGCAGTTCTTC.

This chain uses TRBV11-2 with TRBJ2-1; tentative D call: TRBD2 (5 bases). The germline V and J ends were trimmed by 5 bases and 4 bases, with 15 bases remaining between them. Germline assignment: CDR1 SGHAT and CDR2 FQNNGV. This CDR3 contains 15 residues. The CDR3 DNA follows: TGTGCCAGCAGCAAGGACTCCTGGGCGTACAATGAGCAGTTCTTC. Protein sequence: CASSKDSWAYNEQFF.

The chain is built from TRBV5-1 and TRBJ2-1; tentatively, D is TRBD1 or TRBD2 (5 bases each). Trimming took 4 bases from V and 6 from J, leaving 29 bases between them. CDR3 length: 19 amino acids. The germline gives CDR1 SGHRS, CDR2 YFSETQ. The CDR3 nucleotides read TGCGCCAGCAGCCCTCAGGGCTTGGGCCGATCGACGGGGAGCAATGAGCAGTTCTTC. This sequence encodes CASSPQGLGRSTGSNEQFF.

The sample holds a few counts of this clonotype. This rearrangement joins TRBV30 to TRBJ2-7; no reliable D call. The CDR3 runs 12 residues. V gave up 0 bases and J gave up 3 bases, with 6 bases separating them. Germline V gene sequence: CDR1 GTSNPN, CDR2 SVGIG (reference sequence). The CDR3 sequence is CAWSVVFYEQYF. The DNA of the CDR3 is TGTGCCTGGAGTGTGGTCTTCTACGAGCAGTACTTC.

This clonotype was seen only a few times. The chain uses TRBV29-1 and TRBJ1-1; 10 bases agree with TRBD1. After removal of 8 bases from V and 0 bases from J, the junction contained 6 bases not matched to a gene. The CDR3 is 14 residues long. CDR1 SQVTM and CDR2 ANQGSEA come from the germline V gene. The CDR3 protein is CSMGQGHMNTEAFF. Written as DNA, the CDR3 is TGCAGCATGGGACAGGGGCACATGAACACTGAAGCTTTCTTT.

The rearrangement joins TRBV20-1 to TRBJ2-7; 9 bases are shared with TRBD1. Germline CDR1 DFQATT, CDR2 SNEGSKA (reference sequence). V shed 3 bases and J 4 bases; nucleotides not matched to a gene: 4. The CDR3 has 13 amino acids. CDR3: CSASPGQGYEQYF. CDR3 bases: TGCAGTGCTAGTCCGGGACAGGGTTACGAGCAGTACTTC.